Presented here are 26 T cell receptor beta chains from one specimen sequenced in a study of tumor and adjacent non-tumor tissue in lung cancer. Three rounds of nested PCR, following a modified ARM-PCR protocol, produced the TCRbeta library. From the multiplex PCR reads, TCRdb called clonotypes with MiXCR, one entry per CDR3 protein. The sample holds fewer than 90,000 distinct CDR3 sequences, more than 75% seen once. RNA was extracted from bulk tissue without any cell sorting. This non-tumor lung sample came from over 3 cm beyond the tumor edge. The sample consisted of distant non-tumor lung tissue. Receptor source: a woman aged 45 to 65 with non-small cell lung cancer.

This clonotype was seen more than once but under ten times. Relative to the germline gene, one junction end is altered; a read error may explain this. The rearrangement links TRBV6-1 to TRBJ1-1, with 7 bases fitting TRBD1. Germline CDR1 reads MNHNS; CDR2 reads SASEGT. CDR3 length equals 13 residues. CDR3 in amino acids: CVSRGGTPSEAFF. Written as DNA, the CDR3 is TGTGTCAGCAGGGGGGGGACACCCTCTGAAGCTTTCTTT.

On this clonotype: The final CDR3 position lacks the conserved phenylalanine or tryptophan, pointing to a likely read error. This chain uses TRBV29-1 with TRBJ2-7; 10 bases agree with TRBD1. The CDR3 contains 14 residues. CDR1 is SQVTM and CDR2 is ANQGSEA in the germline V gene. CDR3 in DNA: TGCAGACTTGAATCCGGGACAGGGGACTACGAGCAGTACTCC. It translates to CRLESGTGDYEQYS.

The chain carries TRBV6-2 or TRBV6-3 and TRBJ1-1; 9 bases map to TRBD1. Germline loops: CDR1 MNHEY, CDR2 SVGEGT. This CDR3 has 14 residues. The V gene end was trimmed by 2 bases and the J gene end by 12 bases; junction bases not matched to a gene: 10. The CDR3, as DNA: TGTGCCAGCAGTTACCTCGACAGGGGGGCGATGACTTTCTTT. Protein product: CASSYLDRGAMTFF.

The sample holds one count of this clonotype. The germline gene is not matched at one end of the junction; a read error may be the cause. The gene calls are TRBV29-1 and TRBJ2-7, with D tentatively TRBD2 (6 bases). The CDR3 spans 15 residues. Germline CDR1 and CDR2: SQVTM and ANQGSEA. In DNA form, the CDR3 reads TGCAGCGTTGAAAGCTCGTGGGGGGAAGACTACGAACAGTACTTC. Translating it yields CSVESSWGEDYEQYF.

This clonotype was observed once. Lacking the conserved final phenylalanine or tryptophan, this CDR3 likely reflects a read error. Here the CDR3 reads CASSHSQGLNMNTEAFL. CDR3 bases: TGTGCCAGCAGTCATTCCCAGGGACTGAACATGAACACTGAAGCTTTCCTT. The chain combines TRBV12-3 or TRBV12-4 with TRBJ1-1; perhaps TRBD1 as D (5 bases). V gave up 5 bases and J gave up 0 bases, with 19 bases separating them. CDR3 length: 17 residues.

This clonotype was found a few times. The CDR3 bases are TGTGCCTGGAATAATCTGGTTGCGGGGCTGTTTTTT. Translating gives CAWNNLVAGLFF. V usage is TRBV30 and J usage is TRBJ2-2; the D gene is possibly TRBD2 (5 bases). The CDR3 totals 12 residues. V dropped 4 bases and J dropped 13 bases, with 16 bases sitting between them. From germline, CDR1 is GTSNPN and CDR2 SVGIG (reference sequence).

Of note for this clonotype: A single base separates this from a much larger clone, so it may be a read error. V usage is TRBV25-1 and J usage is TRBJ2-2, with unresolved D. The CDR3 covers 13 residues. Germline values: CDR1 MGHDK, CDR2 SYGVNS. Between the trimmed V and J ends, which lost 4 bases and 2 bases, there was a span of 5 bases. This CDR3 is CASSVFNTGELFF. The CDR3 DNA sequence: TGTGCCAGCAGTGTCTTTAACACCGGGGAGCTGTTTTTT. The full variable domain, its missing parts supplied by reference TRBV25-1 and TRBJ2-2, is EADIYQTPRYLVIGTGKKITLECSQTMGHDKMYWYQQDPGMELHLIHYSYGVNSTEKGDLSSESTVSRIRTEHFPLTLESARPSHTSQYLCASSVFNTGELFFGEGSRLTVL.

Notes on this clonotype: The conserved phenylalanine or tryptophan normally closing the CDR3 is absent here, so this likely arose from a read error. V usage is TRBV4-1 and J usage is TRBJ1-5; D is perhaps TRBD1 (5 bases). Germline CDR1 reads MGHRA; CDR2 reads YSYEKL. CDR3 length equals 16 residues. As DNA, the CDR3 is TGTGCCAGCAGCCAAGTTCCGGGAGGGGGCAATCAGCCCCAGCATATT. This translates into CASSQVPGGGNQPQHI.

About this clonotype itself: Mismatch with germline at one junction end may stem from a read error. The genes are TRBV10-3 and TRBJ2-3, with unresolved D. The V gene's germline CDR1 is ENHRY and CDR2 SYGVKD. The CDR3 contains 16 residues. In nucleotides, the CDR3 is TGTGTCATCAGTGAGTCGTGTAGACAAGACACAGATACGCAGTATTTT. It yields the protein CVISESCRQDTDTQYF.

The gene calls are TRBV7-8 and TRBJ1-5; D call uncertain. The CDR3 has 13 amino acids. Trimming removed 7 bases at V and 11 bases at J, with 18 bases between. Germline assignment: CDR1 SGHVS and CDR2 FQNEAQ. CDR3 residues: CASIRDGSQSQHF. The CDR3 DNA reads as TGTGCCAGCATCCGAGACGGCAGCCAGTCCCAGCATTTT.

Concerning this clonotype: The junction differs from germline at one of its ends, possibly a read error. The V call is TRBV6-5, the J call TRBJ2-7; D is unresolved. Per germline, CDR1 MNHEY and CDR2 SVGAGI. The CDR3 contains 15 residues. This chain's CDR3 is CTSSLNLVEIYEQYF. CDR3 DNA: TGTACCAGCAGCCTAAACCTAGTGGAAATCTACGAGCAGTACTTC.

With respect to this clonotype: The junction departs from the called germline gene at one end, perhaps through a read error. The gene calls are TRBV11-2 and TRBJ2-7; no clear D. Germline V gene sequence: CDR1 SGHAT, CDR2 FQNNGV. The CDR3 consists of 13 residues. DNA for the CDR3: TGTGTCAGCAGCTTAGAATCTAAAGCACAGCAGTATTTC. Translation gives CVSSLESKAQQYF.

About this clonotype itself: One end of the junction varies from germline; a read error may be responsible. V is TRBV12-3 or TRBV12-4 and J is TRBJ1-5; D is undetermined. The CDR3 totals 14 residues. The chain's CDR3 is CASSLADNNQPQDF. The CDR3 coding sequence is TGTGCCAGCAGTTTAGCGGATAACAATCAGCCCCAGGATTTT.

About this clonotype itself: The junction and the germline gene differ at one end; a read error may be behind it. The V call is TRBV6-5, the J call TRBJ1-2; D gene ambiguous. Germline CDR1 is MNHEY and CDR2 is SVGAGI. The length of the CDR3 is 11 residues. The CDR3 spells CAILGNYDYSF. CDR3 DNA sequence: TGTGCCATCCTCGGGAACTATGACTACAGCTTC.

The chain employs TRBV29-1 and TRBJ2-3; D may be TRBD1 (6 bases). From germline, CDR1 is SQVTM and CDR2 ANQGSEA. This CDR3 has 15 residues. Deletions cut 2 bases from V and 1 base from J, with 13 bases between. CDR3 sequence (DNA): TGCAGCGTTGAATACTGGGGGCTGGGCACAGATACGCAGTATTTT. It encodes CSVEYWGLGTDTQYF.

The V and J genes are TRBV5-1 and TRBJ2-3; D is perhaps TRBD2 (6 bases). V was cut by 7 bases and J by 4 bases, with 19 bases left in between. The germline gives CDR1 SGHRS, CDR2 YFSETQ. This CDR3 is 15 amino acids long. The CDR3 loop is CASVPGSRSADTQYF. In DNA, the CDR3 is TGCGCCAGCGTCCCCGGGAGCAGGAGCGCAGATACGCAGTATTTT.

The chain employs TRBV29-1 and TRBJ2-7; 8 nucleotides line up with TRBD1. Germline loops: CDR1 SQVTM, CDR2 ANQGSEA. After removal of 4 bases from V and 13 bases from J, the junction contained 21 bases not matched to a gene. The CDR3 has 15 amino acids. The CDR3 DNA is TGCAGCGTTGTGGGGCCTCGACAGGGGAAGGGTGGGCAATACTTC. It yields the protein CSVVGPRQGKGGQYF.

This clonotype was recorded only once. One junction end disagrees with the germline gene, perhaps due to a read error. This chain joins TRBV12-3 or TRBV12-4 and TRBJ2-2; D may be TRBD2 (6 bases). This CDR3 comprises 15 residues. The CDR3 region has the DNA TGTGCCAGTAGTTTAACGGCGGGGTACACCGGGGAGCCGTTTTTT. Translating it yields CASSLTAGYTGEPFF.

As regards this clonotype: At one boundary the junction diverges from the germline segment, which might be a read error. The V and J genes are TRBV4-1 and TRBJ2-1; D is perhaps TRBD2 (5 bases). The CDR3 has 14 residues. Germline loops: CDR1 MGHRA, CDR2 YSYEKL. The CDR3 DNA is TGCGCCAGTAGCCCGGCGCCGGTGGGAGATGAGCAGTTCTTC. This codes for CASSPAPVGDEQFF.

To note about this clonotype: The conserved phenylalanine or tryptophan normally closing the CDR3 is absent here, so this likely arose from a read error. This sequence joins TRBV5-1 and TRBJ2-7; 7 nucleotides line up with TRBD2. This CDR3 has 15 residues. The germline gives CDR1 SGHRS, CDR2 YFSETQ. Germline trimming cut 9 bases from V and 7 bases from J; bases unmatched to any gene: 19. The CDR3 here is CAINPFPGGSPEQYY. CDR3 sequence (DNA): TGCGCCATCAATCCTTTCCCGGGCGGGAGTCCGGAGCAGTACTAC.

Remarks on this clonotype: An end of the junction does not agree with germline; a read error may underlie this. The V call is TRBV12-3 or TRBV12-4, the J call TRBJ2-1; a weak D match, TRBD1 (6 bases). The CDR3 has 15 residues. DNA of the CDR3: TGTGCCAACATGCTAATAGTGGGGGCGGACAATGAGCACTTCTTC. Encoded protein: CANMLIVGADNEHFF.

In the case of this clonotype: The junction differs from germline at one of its ends, possibly a read error. The chain combines TRBV12-3 or TRBV12-4 with TRBJ2-6; the D gene is possibly TRBD2 (6 bases). The CDR3 spans 14 residues. For the CDR3, the DNA is TGTGCGAGCAATTCGACTAGTGGGGCCAACATCCTGACTTTC. Residues: CASNSTSGANILTF.

V and J are TRBV29-1 and TRBJ2-1; D is possibly TRBD2 (6 bases). CDR3 length: 17 amino acids. V lost 8 bases, J lost 0 bases, and 23 bases lay in between. Germline V gene sequence: CDR1 SQVTM, CDR2 ANQGSEA. CDR3 DNA sequence: TGCAGCATTGGAGGGTTCGGTGGGGTAACCTCCTACAATGAGCAGTTCTTC. This gives the protein CSIGGFGGVTSYNEQFF.

A remark on this clonotype: Its ends do not fully match the called genes, so a read error is possible. The chain has TRBV10-3 and TRBJ2-3; D uncertain. Germline V lookup: CDR1 ENHRY, CDR2 SYGVKD. The CDR3 spans 16 residues. The CDR3 nucleotides read TGTGCCATCAGTGAGTCGGGTAGGCAAGACACAGATATGCAGTATTTT. Translated, it gives CAISESGRQDTDMQYF.

At least ten counts were recorded for this clonotype. The genes are TRBV9 and TRBJ2-7; no firm D call. CDR3 size: 15 residues. With 0 bases removed from V and 2 bases from J, the gap between germline ends came to 12 bases. Germline CDR1 is SGDLS and CDR2 is YYNGEE. In DNA form, the CDR3 reads TGTGCCAGCAGCGTAGACGCTACCACAGCCTACGAGCAGTACTTC. Its translation is CASSVDATTAYEQYF.

Comment on this clonotype: An end of the junction does not agree with germline; a read error may underlie this. This sequence joins TRBV7-9 and TRBJ2-3, with TRBD1 matching 10 bases. This CDR3 contains 15 residues. Per germline, CDR1 SEHNR and CDR2 FQNEAQ (reference sequence). The chain's CDR3 is CVSSPGTGDTDTQYF. CDR3 DNA: TGTGTCAGCAGCCCAGGGACAGGGGACACAGATACGCAGTATTTT.